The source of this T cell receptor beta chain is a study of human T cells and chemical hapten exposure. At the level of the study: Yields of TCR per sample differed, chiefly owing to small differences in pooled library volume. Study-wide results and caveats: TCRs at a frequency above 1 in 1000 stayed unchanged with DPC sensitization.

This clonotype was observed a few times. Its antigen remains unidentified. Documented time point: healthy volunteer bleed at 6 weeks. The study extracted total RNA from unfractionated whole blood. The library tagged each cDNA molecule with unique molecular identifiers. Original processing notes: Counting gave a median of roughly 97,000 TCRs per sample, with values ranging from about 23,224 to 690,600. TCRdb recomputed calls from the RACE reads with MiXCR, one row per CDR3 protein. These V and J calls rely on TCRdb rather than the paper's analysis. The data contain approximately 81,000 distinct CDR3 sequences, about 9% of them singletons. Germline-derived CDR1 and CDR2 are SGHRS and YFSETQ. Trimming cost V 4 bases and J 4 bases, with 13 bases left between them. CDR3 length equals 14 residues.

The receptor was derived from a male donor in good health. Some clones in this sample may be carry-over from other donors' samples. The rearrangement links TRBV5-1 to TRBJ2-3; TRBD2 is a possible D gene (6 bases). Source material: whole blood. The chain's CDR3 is CASSAGPAADTQYF. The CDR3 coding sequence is TGCGCCAGCAGCGCGGGGCCGGCGGCAGATACGCAGTATTTT.